Below are 23 T cell receptor beta chains sequenced from a single sample in a study of T cells after yellow fever vaccination. In TCRdb, the 5' RACE reads were re-called with MiXCR into one record per CDR3 protein. The sample consists of some 390,000 distinct CDR3 sequences, 18% of them appearing once. Sequenced material: PBMCs, taken before the yellow fever booster vaccination. These receptors originate from a man in his late teens or twenties who received the YFV17D yellow fever vaccine.

This clonotype was recorded a few times. The chain links TRBV20-1 to TRBJ2-1; 10 bases map to TRBD2. Germline CDR1 is DFQATT and CDR2 is SNEGSKA (reference sequence). Trimming cost V 7 bases and J 4 bases; bases outside gene matches: 16. The CDR3 sequence is 17 residues long. The CDR3 is CSVPLIKRGGWYNEQFF. The DNA of the CDR3 is TGCAGTGTCCCCCTAATCAAGCGGGGGGGCTGGTACAATGAGCAGTTCTTC.

The chain has TRBV5-1 and TRBJ2-5; 7 bases are shared with TRBD1. Germline V gene sequence: CDR1 SGHRS, CDR2 YFSETQ. The CDR3 length is 14 residues. The V and J ends lost 5 bases and 2 bases, in that order; junction bases with no gene match: 6. Here the CDR3 DNA reads TGCGCCAGCAGATCGACAGGGCCACAAGAGACCCAGTACTTC. Protein product: CASRSTGPQETQYF.

Points on this clonotype: The conserved phenylalanine or tryptophan normally closing the CDR3 is absent here, so this likely arose from a read error. V usage is TRBV7-9 and J usage is TRBJ1-4, with D uncertain. With 3 bases removed from V and 0 bases from J, the gap between germline ends came to 8 bases. This CDR3 is 15 amino acids long. CDR1 SEHNR and CDR2 FQNEAQ come from the germline V gene (reference sequence). The CDR3 sequence is CASSFGWATNEKLFL. The CDR3 DNA sequence: TGTGCCAGCAGCTTCGGATGGGCAACTAATGAAAAACTGTTTTTG.

This clonotype was counted between two and nine times. CDR3 DNA sequence: TGCGCCAGCAGCTCTACAGGAACCCGACAGGAGACCCAGTACTTC. Amino acids: CASSSTGTRQETQYF. The chain has TRBV5-1 and TRBJ2-5; D might be TRBD1 (5 bases). V was trimmed by 3 bases and J by 5 bases, leaving 17 bases between them. Germline assignment: CDR1 SGHRS and CDR2 YFSETQ. This CDR3 is built from 15 residues.

This chain connects TRBV5-6 to TRBJ2-7; possible D gene TRBD2, 6 bases. Germline V gene lookup returns CDR1 SGHDT and CDR2 YYEEEE. Trimming pared 6 bases from V and 7 bases from J, leaving 20 bases between. The CDR3 has 14 residues. Written as DNA, the CDR3 is TGTGCCAGCACCCATAGCGGTGGGTCTAAGGAGCAGTACTTC. Encoded protein: CASTHSGGSKEQYF.

This chain uses TRBV4-3 with TRBJ2-7; tentatively, D is TRBD2 (5 bases). The germline V and J ends were trimmed by 1 base and 0 bases, with 10 bases remaining between them. CDR3 size: 15 residues. Germline values: CDR1 LGHNA, CDR2 YSLEER. CDR3 DNA: TGCGCCAGCAGCCAAGTCAACGGGGACTCCTACGAGCAGTACTTC. It codes for CASSQVNGDSYEQYF.

The chain has TRBV2 and TRBJ2-2, with 7 bases fitting TRBD1. Germline loops: CDR1 SNHLY, CDR2 FYNNEI. The J segment lost 1 base and the V segment lost 6 bases, leaving 2 bases of the junction unmatched. The CDR3 runs to 14 residues. CDR3 DNA sequence: TGTGCCAGCAGAGGGACAGAGAACACCGGGGAGCTGTTTTTT. Translated: CASRGTENTGELFF.

The genes are TRBV28 and TRBJ1-5; D is unresolved. In germline, CDR1 is MDHEN, CDR2 SYDVKM. The V end was cut by 5 bases, the J end by 3 bases, with 14 bases between. This CDR3 has 15 residues. In DNA form, the CDR3 reads TGTGCCAGCAGTACCCGGCGACGGACCAATCAGCCCCAGCATTTT. Translating it yields CASSTRRRTNQPQHF.

The CDR3 DNA reads as TGTGCCAGCTCCCCCAATGAGGGGGACACCGGGGAGCTGTTTTTT. Its protein is CASSPNEGDTGELFF. The rearrangement uses TRBV18 and TRBJ2-2; tentatively, D is TRBD1 (6 bases). Germline CDR1 and CDR2: KGHSH and LQKENI. V was pared by 6 bases and J by 3 bases, with 14 bases between. The CDR3 runs 15 residues. The full variable domain, with the rest looked up from reference TRBV18 and TRBJ2-2, is NAGVMQNPRHLVRRRGQEARLRCSPMKGHSHVYWYRQLPEEGLKFMVYLQKENIIDESGMPKERFSAEFPKEGPSILRIQQVVRGDSAAYFCASSPNEGDTGELFFGEGSRLTVL.

The V gene is TRBV12-3 or TRBV12-4, the J gene TRBJ1-1; perhaps TRBD1 as D (5 bases). There are 15 residues in the CDR3. V lost 6 bases, J lost 2 bases, and 16 bases lay in between. CDR3 region: CASSSSGGANTEAFF. Here the CDR3 DNA reads TGTGCCAGCAGCTCATCAGGAGGGGCTAACACTGAAGCTTTCTTT.

This clonotype has ten or more counts. The J gene is TRBJ1-5, the V gene TRBV12-3 or TRBV12-4; TRBD1 matches at 7 bases. The CDR3 has 12 amino acids. Trimming at V came to 6 bases and at J to 4 bases, leaving 0 bases not matched to a gene. The CDR3, as DNA: TGTGCCAGCAGACAGGGGAATCAGCCCCAGCATTTT. This codes for CASRQGNQPQHF.

This clonotype has more than one count but fewer than ten. The chain is built from TRBV4-3 and TRBJ2-2; D not resolved. Germline loops: CDR1 LGHNA, CDR2 YSLEER. This CDR3 spans 14 amino acids. Trimming took off 0 bases at V and 8 bases at J, with 10 bases between the two ends. The CDR3 loop reads CASSQEFMQGELFF. CDR3 in DNA: TGCGCCAGCAGCCAAGAGTTCATGCAGGGGGAGCTGTTTTTT.

This clonotype was seen a handful of times. The rearrangement uses TRBV27 and TRBJ2-5; TRBD2 aligns across 9 bases. V shed 2 bases and J 9 bases; nucleotides not matched to a gene: 13. Germline V gene data show CDR1 as MNHEY and CDR2 as SMNVEV (reference sequence). This CDR3 spans 16 amino acids. The CDR3 is CASSLRRGGGAESQYF. The CDR3 DNA is TGTGCCAGCAGTTTACGCAGGGGCGGGGGGGCGGAATCCCAGTACTTC.

The chain couples TRBV27 to TRBJ2-7; D perhaps matches TRBD1 (6 bases). The ends were cut back, 3 bases at V and 6 bases at J, with 9 bases in the middle. Looked up from germline, CDR1 is MNHEY and CDR2 is SMNVEV (reference sequence). This CDR3 region has 12 residues. CDR3 bases: TGTGCCAGCAGTTTTGGGGGCGGCGAGCAGTACTTC. Translated, it gives CASSFGGGEQYF.

V is TRBV6-5 and J is TRBJ1-4; D gene ambiguous. Germline CDR1 and CDR2: MNHEY and SVGAGI. Trimming took 6 bases from V and 2 from J, leaving 7 bases between them. This CDR3 is built from 13 residues. The CDR3 region has the DNA TGTGCCAGCAGACAAGGGACTAATGAAAAACTGTTTTTT. Its protein product is CASRQGTNEKLFF.

This clonotype occurred a few times. V gene TRBV27 combines with J gene TRBJ1-5, with 10 bases that match TRBD1. This CDR3 is 16 amino acids long. Losses at the gene ends were 5 bases for V and 7 bases for J; bases not matched to a gene: 11. Germline lookup yields CDR1 MNHEY and CDR2 SMNVEV (reference sequence). CDR3 loop: CASSRFGTGVEQPQHF. CDR3 coding DNA: TGTGCCAGCAGTAGATTCGGGACAGGGGTCGAGCAGCCCCAGCATTTT.

In its sample, this clonotype was seen a few times. This rearrangement joins TRBV4-3 to TRBJ1-4; D is unresolved. The CDR3 sequence is 13 residues long. The germline V and J ends were trimmed by 5 bases and 4 bases, with 8 bases remaining between them. Germline V gene lookup returns CDR1 LGHNA and CDR2 YSLEER. The CDR3 here is CASSGRINEKLFF. CDR3 coding DNA: TGCGCCAGCAGCGGACGGATTAATGAAAAACTGTTTTTT.

This clonotype has more than one count but fewer than ten. The rearrangement links TRBV5-1 to TRBJ2-2; maybe TRBD1 (6 bases). Trimming shortened V by 0 bases and J by 4 bases, and 13 bases separated the two germline ends. Germline assignment: CDR1 SGHRS and CDR2 YFSETQ. This CDR3 has 16 residues. The CDR3 bases are TGCGCCAGCAGCTTGGCCTTAGGGACAATCACCGGGGAGCTGTTTTTT. Translated, it gives CASSLALGTITGELFF.

V and J are TRBV20-1 and TRBJ2-5; D is uncertain. Germline CDR1 and CDR2: DFQATT and SNEGSKA (reference sequence). The CDR3 length is 14 residues. The ends were cut back, 0 bases at V and 4 bases at J, with 12 bases in the middle. The CDR3 protein is CSARDRLALETQYF. The CDR3 DNA reads TGCAGTGCTAGAGATCGTTTGGCCCTAGAGACCCAGTACTTC.

This clonotype has just a few counts. This chain links TRBV4-2 with TRBJ2-5, with 8 bases fitting TRBD2. Per germline, CDR1 LGHNA and CDR2 YNFKEQ. Trimming took 4 bases from V and 4 from J; bases not matched to a gene: 5. This CDR3 contains 14 residues. The chain's CDR3 is CASSPGGAPETQYF. CDR3 coding DNA: TGTGCCAGCAGCCCGGGGGGGGCCCCAGAGACCCAGTACTTC.

The table lists this clonotype with a few counts. The rearrangement uses TRBV20-1 and TRBJ2-1; unclear D gene. This CDR3 comprises 10 residues. The germline CDR1 and CDR2 sequences are DFQATT and SNEGSKA (reference sequence). Trimming stripped 3 bases from V and 8 bases from J, with 5 bases between. CDR3 sequence reads: CSASKYEQFF. The CDR3 region has the DNA TGCAGTGCTAGCAAATATGAGCAGTTCTTC.

A few counts support this clonotype. V and J are TRBV4-1 and TRBJ2-1; 8 bases map to TRBD1. CDR3 length: 18 amino acids. J was trimmed by 5 bases and V by 3 bases; bases with no gene match: 15. Germline values: CDR1 MGHRA, CDR2 YSYEKL. The CDR3 bases are TGCGCCAGCAGCCAGGGGCCAGGGGGCGAATCGACGCACAATGAGCAGTTCTTC. The encoded protein is CASSQGPGGESTHNEQFF.

The chain combines TRBV11-2 with TRBJ1-1; D is perhaps TRBD1 (5 bases). The V end lost 5 bases, the J end lost 5 bases, and 15 bases lay between the germline ends. CDR3 length: 14 residues. Germline loops: CDR1 SGHAT, CDR2 FQNNGV. The CDR3 reads CASSRLGEGTEAFF. The CDR3 region has the DNA TGTGCCAGCAGCCGTTTGGGGGAGGGGACTGAAGCTTTCTTT.